These T cell receptor beta chains were read from a single sample in a study of control samples from healthy donors and cancer patients. Repertoires were generated with immunoSEQ multiplex PCR, while TCRdb's copy carries only in-frame clones and drops some. The sample includes around 85,000 clones, approximately 94% of them seen just once. Sequencing was performed on blood. Every receptor here comes from a woman aged 18 to 35 in good health. Each CDR3 is given with its conserved first and last residue. Fields, in order: CDR3 protein, CDR3 DNA, J gene, clone size, D gene, V gene. A D gene is named only where the DNA matches it firmly. The size field is filled for only some rows; it gives once, few, many or a size class.

CDR3aa: CASSPDPRLAGVPTGELFF; CDR3nt: TGCGCCAGCAGCCCTGACCCTCGACTAGCGGGAGTGCCCACCGGGGAGCTGTTTTTT; j_gene: TRBJ2-2; abundance: -; d_gene: TRBD2; v_gene: TRBV5-1
CDR3aa: CASSLGTGFLGTNQPQHF; CDR3nt: TGTGCCAGCAGCTTAGGGACAGGGTTCCTAGGTACCAATCAGCCCCAGCATTTT; j_gene: TRBJ1-5; abundance: -; d_gene: TRBD1; v_gene: TRBV7-9
CDR3aa: CASRRQGTRYGYTF; CDR3nt: TGTGCCAGCAGGAGACAGGGGACTAGGTATGGCTACACCTTC; j_gene: TRBJ1-2; abundance: -; d_gene: TRBD1; v_gene: TRBV28
CDR3aa: CASSLVSPSTDTQYF; CDR3nt: TGCGCCAGCAGCTTGGTGTCTCCTAGCACAGATACGCAGTATTTT; j_gene: TRBJ2-3; abundance: once; d_gene: -; v_gene: TRBV5-1
CDR3aa: CASGDRGNYGYTF; CDR3nt: TGTGCCAGCGGAGACAGGGGTAATTATGGCTACACCTTC; j_gene: TRBJ1-2; abundance: -; d_gene: TRBD1; v_gene: TRBV28
CDR3aa: CASSSTGLVGRTEAFF; CDR3nt: TGCGCCAGCAGCTCCACAGGGCTTGTGGGAAGGACTGAAGCTTTCTTT; j_gene: TRBJ1-1; abundance: -; d_gene: -; v_gene: TRBV5-1
CDR3aa: CASSLGSGLLDPQHF; CDR3nt: TGTGCCAGCAGCTTAGGTTCGGGACTTCTCGACCCCCAGCATTTT; j_gene: TRBJ1-5; abundance: -; d_gene: -; v_gene: TRBV7-2
CDR3aa: CASSLYTGNQETQYF; CDR3nt: TGTGCCAGCAGCCTCTATACAGGAAACCAAGAGACCCAGTACTTC; j_gene: TRBJ2-5; abundance: -; d_gene: -; v_gene: TRBV21-1
CDR3aa: CSGRIGDTEAFF; CDR3nt: TGCAGCGGGCGAATTGGGGACACTGAAGCTTTCTTT; j_gene: TRBJ1-1; abundance: -; d_gene: -; v_gene: TRBV29-1
CDR3aa: CATSPRVEGGETQYF; CDR3nt: TGTGCCACCAGCCCCAGGGTGGAGGGGGGCGAGACCCAGTACTTC; j_gene: TRBJ2-5; abundance: few; d_gene: -; v_gene: TRBV15
CDR3aa: CASGGGTVSNQPQHF; CDR3nt: TGTGCCAGTGGGGGAGGGACAGTTAGCAATCAGCCCCAGCATTTT; j_gene: TRBJ1-5; abundance: -; d_gene: TRBD1; v_gene: TRBV19
CDR3aa: CSVEGLAGAFNEQFF; CDR3nt: TGCAGCGTTGAGGGTCTAGCGGGAGCGTTCAATGAGCAGTTCTTC; j_gene: TRBJ2-1; abundance: -; d_gene: TRBD2; v_gene: TRBV29-1
CDR3aa: CASSRRRDIQYF; CDR3nt: TGTGCCAGTAGTAGACGAAGGGACATTCAGTACTTC; j_gene: TRBJ2-4; abundance: once; d_gene: -; v_gene: TRBV19
CDR3aa: CASSLSGGTYNEQFF; CDR3nt: TGTGCCAGCAGTTTAAGCGGGGGGACCTACAATGAGCAGTTCTTC; j_gene: TRBJ2-1; abundance: -; d_gene: TRBD2; v_gene: TRBV28
CDR3aa: CASSVTSGYTGELFF; CDR3nt: TGTGCCAGCAGCGTAACTAGCGGGTACACCGGGGAGCTGTTTTTT; j_gene: TRBJ2-2; abundance: -; d_gene: TRBD2; v_gene: TRBV9
CDR3aa: CASSVVGWTPTDEQFF; CDR3nt: TGTGCCAGCAGCGTAGTCGGTTGGACCCCCACCGATGAGCAGTTCTTC; j_gene: TRBJ2-1; abundance: once; d_gene: -; v_gene: TRBV9
CDR3aa: CASSLSMLAGRNEQFF; CDR3nt: TGTGCCAGCAGTTTATCAATGCTAGCGGGACGCAATGAGCAGTTCTTC; j_gene: TRBJ2-1; abundance: -; d_gene: TRBD2; v_gene: TRBV27
CDR3aa: CASSPRGLGYEQYF; CDR3nt: TGTGCCAGCTCACCACGGGGCTTAGGTTACGAGCAGTACTTC; j_gene: TRBJ2-7; abundance: -; d_gene: -; v_gene: TRBV18
CDR3aa: CASSQRPGLDLPQHF; CDR3nt: TGTGCCAGCAGCCAAAGACCGGGGTTGGATCTGCCCCAGCATTTT; j_gene: TRBJ1-5; abundance: -; d_gene: -; v_gene: TRBV27
CDR3aa: CASTGQGKEAFF; CDR3nt: TGTGCCAGCACCGGACAGGGGAAAGAAGCTTTCTTT; j_gene: TRBJ1-1; abundance: -; d_gene: TRBD1; v_gene: TRBV6-5
CDR3aa: CASSLQGSSGANVLTF; CDR3nt: TGTGCCAGCAGTTTACAGGGTTCATCTGGGGCCAACGTCCTGACTTTC; j_gene: TRBJ2-6; abundance: -; d_gene: -; v_gene: TRBV6-5
CDR3aa: CASSRGPNQPQHF; CDR3nt: TGTGCCAGCAGTCGGGGTCCCAATCAGCCCCAGCATTTT; j_gene: TRBJ1-5; abundance: -; d_gene: -; v_gene: TRBV12-3/TRBV12-4
CDR3aa: CASSIQGYEQFF; CDR3nt: TGTGCCAGCAGCATCCAGGGATATGAGCAGTTCTTC; j_gene: TRBJ2-1; abundance: -; d_gene: -; v_gene: TRBV9
CDR3aa: CATQADTQYF; CDR3nt: TGTGCCACCCAGGCAGATACGCAGTATTTT; j_gene: TRBJ2-3; abundance: -; d_gene: -; v_gene: TRBV28